This T cell receptor (beta chain) was documented in a study of cytomegalovirus exposure and HLA in healthy donors. For the study at large: Among approximately 390 genotyped donors, around 81% fell in the Caucasian-associated ancestry cluster.

The CDR3 spans 15 residues. Germline loops: CDR1 SGHTA, CDR2 FQGTGA. V was pared by 5 bases and J by 3 bases, with 4 bases of the junction left unmatched. The study's findings and limits: What was likely a sequencing artifact was a cluster of highly shared sequence variants.

Only a few counts were recorded for this clone. Its cognate antigen is unknown. The PCR was carried out with 60 Vbeta primers and 13 Jbeta primers. Sequenced by immunoSEQ multiplex PCR; TCRdb stores in-frame clones only, minus some. The sample includes under 300,000 clones, about 83% of them seen just once. Sequenced sample: PBMCs. This clonotype originated in a woman aged 40 to 50 in good health and CMV-seropositive. The rearrangement links TRBV7-3 to TRBJ2-2; the match to TRBD2 covers 9 bases. CDR3 loop: CASSRAGGDTGELFF. DNA for the CDR3: TGTGCCAGCAGCCGAGCGGGAGGAGACACCGGGGAGCTGTTTTTT.